This T cell receptor beta chain was profiled in a study of blood T cell repertoires in COVID-19. At the level of the study: Some COVID-19 samples were acute and others convalescent; all came from the United States, Italy and Spain. Sources were T cells, B-cell-depleted T cells, or PBMCs; the material itself was cDNA or gDNA.

In the original processing: Counts of nucleated cells, estimated from reference gene primer amplification, were obtained. Sequencing was performed with immunoSEQ multiplex PCR; in TCRdb, only in-frame clones are kept and a portion is missing. V, J and clone size derive from that table, while D and trimming were established from the DNA sequence. This table holds 23,000 or so clones, about 84% found once. Trimming removed 4 bases from V and 0 bases from J, with 9 bases in between. Germline V gene lookup returns CDR1 SQVTM and CDR2 ANQGSEA. The CDR3 loop spans 14 amino acids. The rearrangement uses TRBV29-1 and TRBJ2-2; D gene ambiguous. The receptor was isolated from a human donor with active COVID-19. The donor label of this sample is uncertain. Sequencing was carried out using peripheral blood. In DNA form, the CDR3 reads TGCAGCGTTGCCCTGGCAGCGAACACCGGGGAGCTGTTTTTT. Amino acids: CSVALAANTGELFF.